The 25 T cell receptor beta chains below come from one sample, sequenced in a study of OX40 agonist ivuxolimab in advanced cancers. Assay used: immunoSEQ multiplex PCR; TCRdb lists only in-frame clones, some missing. Among some 57,000 clones listed, roughly 84% were seen once. The sample was CD4+ or CD8+ T cells sorted from blood, taken in a trial of the OX40 agonist ivuxolimab. These receptors were taken from an adult with an advanced solid tumor such as melanoma, head and neck, liver or kidney cancer.

The rearrangement links TRBV7-9 to TRBJ2-7; 13 bases map to TRBD2. Trimming took 9 bases from V and 3 from J; bases not matched to a gene: 14. Germline values: CDR1 SEHNR, CDR2 FQNEAQ (reference sequence). The CDR3 has 17 amino acids. The CDR3 sequence: CASKLAGGSGSGYEQYF. The CDR3 DNA reads as TGTGCCAGTAAACTAGCGGGAGGGTCGGGGTCCGGCTACGAGCAGTACTTC.

The chain uses TRBV2 and TRBJ2-5; D might be TRBD1 or TRBD2, each matching 6 bases. V lost 6 bases to trimming and J lost 5 bases, with 16 bases between them. The germline gives CDR1 SNHLY, CDR2 FYNNEI. The length of the CDR3 is 14 residues. CDR3 region: CASRYGQGRETQYF. Written as DNA, the CDR3 is TGTGCCAGCAGATATGGGCAGGGGAGGGAGACCCAGTACTTC. Full variable domain (rest looked up from reference TRBV2 and TRBJ2-5): EPEVTQTPSHQVTQMGQEVILRCVPISNHLYFYWYRQILGQKVEFLVSFYNNEISEKSEIFDDQFSVERPDGSNFTLKIRSTKLEDSAMYFCASRYGQGRETQYFGPGTRLLVL.

This clone was seen more than once but under ten times. The rearrangement joins TRBV11-1 to TRBJ2-5; 15 bases are shared with TRBD2. This CDR3 region has 17 residues. The germline gives CDR1 SGHAT, CDR2 FQDESV (reference sequence). V lost 1 base, J lost 4 bases, and 4 bases stayed unmatched. CDR3 nucleotides: TGTGCCAGCAGCTTAGTAGGACTAGCGGGAGGGGGAGAGACCCAGTACTTC. It yields the protein CASSLVGLAGGGETQYF.

The J gene is TRBJ2-7, the V gene TRBV5-1; D is possibly TRBD1 (5 bases). CDR1 SGHRS and CDR2 YFSETQ come from the germline V gene. V lost 0 bases and J 3 bases, leaving 13 bases between the germline ends. This CDR3 contains 15 residues. CDR3 region: CASSLEGAEIYEQYF. DNA of the CDR3: TGCGCCAGCAGCTTGGAAGGGGCCGAAATCTACGAGCAGTACTTC.

Remarks on this clone: The junction does not match germline at one end; this may be a read error. The rearrangement links TRBV4-2 to TRBJ2-7; 13 positions match TRBD2. The CDR3 is made up of 19 amino acids. Germline CDR1 reads LGHNA; CDR2 reads YNFKEQ. This CDR3 reads CASSQGTGSLAGGSFEQYF. The CDR3 DNA reads TGTGCCAGCAGCCAAGGGACAGGGTCACTAGCGGGAGGGTCCTTCGAGCAGTACTTC.

The gene calls are TRBV6-1 and TRBJ1-2; the D is unclear. Trimming removed 0 bases from V and 5 bases from J, with 13 bases in between. CDR1 is MNHNS, CDR2 SASEGT, per germline. This CDR3 is 15 amino acids long. Written as DNA, the CDR3 is TGTGCCAGCAGTGAAGCGCATGGTCAGGAATATGGCTACACCTTC. This translates into CASSEAHGQEYGYTF.

The chain has TRBV27 and TRBJ2-2; D is unresolved. The germline V gene has CDR1 MNHEY and CDR2 SMNVEV (reference sequence). Trimming pared 2 bases from V and 3 bases from J, leaving 7 bases between. The CDR3 is 14 residues long. The chain's CDR3 is CASSLPGYTGELFF. The CDR3 nucleotides are TGTGCCAGCAGTTTACCGGGTTACACCGGGGAGCTGTTTTTT.

V gene TRBV28 combines with J gene TRBJ1-2; possibly TRBD1 for D (5 bases). CDR1 and CDR2 (germline): MDHEN, SYDVKM. The CDR3 is 13 amino acids. V was trimmed by 6 bases and J by 7 bases, leaving 15 bases between them. The CDR3 here is CASRPWGAGGYTF. The CDR3 DNA sequence: TGTGCCAGCAGGCCCTGGGGCGCGGGTGGCTACACCTTC.

The V and J genes are TRBV27 and TRBJ1-4; TRBD1 might be the D (5 bases). The germline V gene encodes CDR1 MNHEY and CDR2 SMNVEV (reference sequence). This CDR3 spans 17 amino acids. V was pared by 0 bases and J by 8 bases, with 19 bases between. The CDR3 coding sequence is TGTGCCAGCAGTTTATCGGGAATACAGGTTAAATGCGAAAAACTGTTTTTT. As protein: CASSLSGIQVKCEKLFF.

The CDR3 here is CASSLVEGVLSYTF. In DNA, the CDR3 is TGTGCCAGCAGCTTAGTAGAGGGGGTTCTGAGCTACACCTTC. The chain links TRBV7-9 to TRBJ1-2; D perhaps matches TRBD1 (6 bases). V gave up 1 base and J gave up 9 bases, with 15 bases separating them. CDR3 length: 14 residues. Germline V gene data show CDR1 as SEHNR and CDR2 as FQNEAQ (reference sequence).

V and J are TRBV5-6 and TRBJ2-3; tentatively, D is TRBD2 (5 bases). This CDR3 has 12 residues. CDR1 and CDR2 from the germline V gene are SGHDT and YYEEEE. V lost 4 bases and J 4 bases, leaving 7 bases between the germline ends. CDR3 in amino acids: CASSGSADTQYF. Here the CDR3 DNA reads TGTGCCAGCAGCGGGAGTGCAGATACGCAGTATTTT.

The chain links TRBV27 to TRBJ2-1; 9 positions agree with TRBD1. The length of the CDR3 is 20 residues. V shed 6 bases and J 7 bases; nucleotides not matched to a gene: 25. Germline V gene data show CDR1 as MNHEY and CDR2 as SMNVEV (reference sequence). CDR3 DNA sequence: TGTGCCAGCAGCCGTTTTCGGACCTTACCCGGGACAGGGCGTTGGAATGAGCAGTTCTTC. This translates into CASSRFRTLPGTGRWNEQFF.

V and J are TRBV10-3 and TRBJ1-3, with 9 bases that match TRBD1. CDR3 length: 14 amino acids. The V gene's germline CDR1 is ENHRY and CDR2 SYGVKD. J gave up 4 bases and V 3 bases, and 1 base lay outside the gene matches. CDR3 region: CAISEQGAGNTIYF. In nucleotides, the CDR3 is TGTGCCATCAGTGAACAGGGGGCCGGAAACACCATATATTTT.

This clone occurred a few times. The chain links TRBV4-1 to TRBJ2-7; 10 nucleotides agree with TRBD2. This CDR3 is built from 16 residues. The germline gives CDR1 MGHRA, CDR2 YSYEKL. The V gene end was trimmed by 4 bases and the J gene end by 6 bases; junction bases not matched to a gene: 12. CDR3 protein: CASSRQGIAGGGEQYF. CDR3 coding DNA: TGCGCCAGCAGCCGACAAGGTATAGCGGGAGGAGGCGAGCAGTACTTC.

The rearrangement joins TRBV11-1 to TRBJ2-7; TRBD2 might be the D (6 bases). Germline V gene lookup returns CDR1 SGHAT and CDR2 FQDESV (reference sequence). The CDR3 spans 15 residues. Trimming shortened V by 7 bases and J by 3 bases, and 19 bases separated the two germline ends. The chain's CDR3 is CASTISPAGNYEQYF. DNA for the CDR3: TGTGCCAGCACGATCAGCCCTGCGGGGAACTACGAGCAGTACTTC.

The genes are TRBV5-1 and TRBJ2-3; D not resolved. V was clipped by 7 bases and J by 2 bases, with 11 bases between them. CDR3 length equals 13 residues. Germline values: CDR1 SGHRS, CDR2 YFSETQ. The DNA for the CDR3 is TGCGCCAGCCGTTCGGTTAACACAGATACGCAGTATTTT. This codes for CASRSVNTDTQYF.

The V call is TRBV7-9, the J call TRBJ1-1; 9 bases are shared with TRBD1. There are 15 residues in the CDR3. V dropped 5 bases and J dropped 7; count of bases not matched to a gene: 11. Per germline, CDR1 SEHNR and CDR2 FQNEAQ (reference sequence). This chain's CDR3 is CASSPNRGQVSEAFF. The CDR3 region has the DNA TGTGCCAGCAGCCCAAACAGGGGGCAGGTTAGTGAAGCTTTCTTT.

This clone was recorded only once. The J gene is TRBJ2-7, the V gene TRBV5-1; D perhaps matches TRBD2 (5 bases). V was trimmed by 0 bases and J by 4 bases, leaving 11 bases between them. Per germline, CDR1 SGHRS and CDR2 YFSETQ. The CDR3 extends over 14 amino acids. The CDR3 spells CASSLGLSGYEQYF. CDR3 in DNA: TGCGCCAGCAGCTTGGGACTAAGTGGATACGAGCAGTACTTC.

Notes on this clone: Distinct nucleotide sequences in the sample also encode this CDR3. This chain uses TRBV5-1 with TRBJ2-5, with a possible D match to TRBD1 (7 bases). The CDR3 is 14 residues long. The germline V gene encodes CDR1 SGHRS and CDR2 YFSETQ. The V gene lost 2 bases and the J gene lost 4 bases, with 12 bases spanning the gap. The CDR3, as DNA: TGCGCCAGCAGCTTTCGACAGGGAGGAGAGACCCAGTACTTC. Encoded protein: CASSFRQGGETQYF.

The chain combines TRBV2 with TRBJ2-7; TRBD1 agrees at 11 bases. V dropped 7 bases and J dropped 7; count of bases not matched to a gene: 9. CDR1 SNHLY and CDR2 FYNNEI come from the germline V gene. The CDR3 runs 14 residues. CDR3 amino acids: CASNRDRGFFEQYF. CDR3 in DNA: TGTGCCAGCAACCGGGACAGGGGGTTTTTTGAGCAGTACTTC.

The chain links TRBV6-1 to TRBJ1-1; D remains ambiguous. The length of the CDR3 is 15 residues. Trimming cost V 6 bases and J 2 bases, with 16 bases left between them. Germline assignment: CDR1 MNHNS and CDR2 SASEGT. The CDR3 DNA sequence: TGTGCCAGCAGGGAACCAGGTTGGTCCAACACTGAAGCTTTCTTT. Its translation: CASREPGWSNTEAFF.

This clone appeared a single time. The rearrangement links TRBV5-4 to TRBJ2-2, with D unresolved. Trimming cost V 2 bases and J 8 bases, with 13 bases left between them. The CDR3 contains 14 residues. The V gene's germline CDR1 is SGHNT and CDR2 YYREEE (reference sequence). CDR3 sequence: CASSFTTSRGELFF. The CDR3 nucleotides are TGTGCCAGCAGCTTTACAACCTCGAGAGGGGAGCTGTTTTTT. The full variable domain, its missing parts supplied by reference TRBV5-4 and TRBJ2-2, is ETGVTQSPTHLIKTRGQQVTLRCSSQSGHNTVSWYQQALGQGPQFIFQYYREEENGRGNFPPRFSGLQFPNYSSELNVNALELDDSALYLCASSFTTSRGELFFGEGSRLTVL.

CDR3 protein: CASSSVGEKNIQYF. Written as DNA, the CDR3 is TGTGCCAGTAGTTCGGTAGGAGAAAAAAACATTCAGTACTTC. The genes are TRBV19 and TRBJ2-4; D is ambiguous. Trimming left V 5 bases short and J 4 bases short, with 12 bases between. The germline gives CDR1 LNHDA, CDR2 SQIVND (reference sequence). There are 14 residues in the CDR3.

This chain connects TRBV2 to TRBJ1-6; D is possibly TRBD1 (5 bases). Germline CDR1 SNHLY, CDR2 FYNNEI. V was clipped by 7 bases and J by 9 bases, with 19 bases between them. The CDR3 is made up of 15 amino acids. For the CDR3, the DNA is TGTGCCAGCACCTCTTGGGGGGGAGGCGGTTCACCCCTCCACTTT. Translating it yields CASTSWGGGGSPLHF.

Concerning this clone itself: The identical CDR3 is also encoded by other nucleotide sequences in the sample. The genes are TRBV28 and TRBJ2-1; TRBD2 agrees at 7 bases. CDR1 MDHEN and CDR2 SYDVKM come from the germline V gene. CDR3 length equals 15 residues. Trimming at V came to 6 bases and at J to 5 bases, leaving 10 bases not matched to a gene. The CDR3 protein is CASSLGRLADNEQFF. DNA of the CDR3: TGTGCCAGCAGCTTAGGGAGACTAGCTGACAATGAGCAGTTCTTC.